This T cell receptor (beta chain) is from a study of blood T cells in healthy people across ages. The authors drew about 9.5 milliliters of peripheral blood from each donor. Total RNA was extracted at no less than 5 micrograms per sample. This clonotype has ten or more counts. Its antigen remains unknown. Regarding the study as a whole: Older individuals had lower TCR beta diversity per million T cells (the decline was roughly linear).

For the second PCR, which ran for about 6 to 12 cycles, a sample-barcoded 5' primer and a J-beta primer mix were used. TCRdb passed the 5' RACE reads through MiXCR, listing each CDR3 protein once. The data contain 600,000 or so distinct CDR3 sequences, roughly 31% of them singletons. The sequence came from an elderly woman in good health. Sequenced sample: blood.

The CDR3 coding sequence is TGTGCCAGTAGTATAGCAGACAGGGTGGCCAAAAACATTCAGTACTTC. It encodes CASSIADRVAKNIQYF. This rearrangement joins TRBV19 to TRBJ2-4; 7 bases match TRBD1. Germline CDR1 and CDR2: LNHDA and SQIVND (reference sequence). V lost 1 base and J lost 1; bases outside the gene matches: 4. This CDR3 is 16 amino acids long.